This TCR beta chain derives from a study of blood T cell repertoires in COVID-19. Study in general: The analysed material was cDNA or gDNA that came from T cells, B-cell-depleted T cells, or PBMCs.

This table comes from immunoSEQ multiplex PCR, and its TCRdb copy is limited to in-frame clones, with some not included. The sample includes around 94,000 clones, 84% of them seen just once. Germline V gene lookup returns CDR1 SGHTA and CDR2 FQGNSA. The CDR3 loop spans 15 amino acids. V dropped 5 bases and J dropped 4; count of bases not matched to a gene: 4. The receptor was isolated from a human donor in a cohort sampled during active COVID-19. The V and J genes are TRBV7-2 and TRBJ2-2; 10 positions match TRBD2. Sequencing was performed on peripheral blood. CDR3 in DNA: TGTGCCAGCAGCCTGAGACTAGCGGGCACCGGGGAGCTGTTTTTT. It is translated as CASSLRLAGTGELFF. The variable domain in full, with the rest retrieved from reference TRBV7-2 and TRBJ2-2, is GAGVSQSPSNKVTEKGKDVELRCDPISGHTALYWYRQSLGQGLEFLIYFQGNSAPDKSGLPSDRFSAERTGGSVSTLTIQRTQQEDSAVYLCASSLRLAGTGELFFGEGSRLTVL.